A single sample is the source of the 10 T cell receptor beta chains below, sequenced in a study of cytomegalovirus exposure and HLA in healthy donors. 13 Jbeta primers and 60 Vbeta primers were used for the PCR. Only in-frame clones appear in the TCRdb table, and some are missing; sequencing was by immunoSEQ multiplex PCR. The table records some 180,000 clones, around 82% of them present only once. Sequencing was done on a sample of PBMCs. These receptors were collected from a woman in her 30s in good health and CMV-seropositive.

The chain carries TRBV29-1 and TRBJ2-1, with 8 nucleotides matching TRBD1. V shed 7 bases and J 2 bases; nucleotides not matched to a gene: 7. The V gene's germline CDR1 is SQVTM and CDR2 ANQGSEA. The CDR3 runs 14 residues. CDR3 sequence (DNA): TGCAGCGCTCGGACAGGGACCACCTACAATGAGCAGTTCTTC. Residues: CSARTGTTYNEQFF.

This chain links TRBV28 with TRBJ1-5; 8 positions match TRBD1. The germline V gene encodes CDR1 MDHEN and CDR2 SYDVKM. V trimming: 6 bases; J trimming: 4 bases; junction bases outside the gene matches: 8. The CDR3 is 15 residues long. The CDR3 nucleotides are TGTGCCAGCAGACCGGACAGGGAGTCAAATCAGCCCCAGCATTTT. Translating it yields CASRPDRESNQPQHF.

The V call is TRBV9, the J call TRBJ2-2; possibly TRBD2 for D (7 bases). From germline, CDR1 is SGDLS and CDR2 YYNGEE. Between the trimmed V and J ends, which lost 2 bases and 6 bases, there was a span of 23 bases. There are 18 residues in the CDR3. The CDR3 here is CASSVGGIWGGQPGELFF. The CDR3 DNA reads TGTGCCAGCAGCGTTGGGGGGATTTGGGGGGGCCAGCCCGGGGAGCTGTTTTTT.

This clone was seen a handful of times. V usage is TRBV9 and J usage is TRBJ1-2; maybe TRBD1 (6 bases). V was shortened by 0 bases and J by 6 bases, with 12 bases between the two germline ends. CDR3 length: 14 amino acids. Per the germline V gene, CDR1 is SGDLS and CDR2 is YYNGEE. The chain's CDR3 is CASSVASDRHGYTF. The CDR3, as DNA: TGTGCCAGCAGCGTAGCGTCAGACAGGCATGGCTACACCTTC.

This clone has more than one count but fewer than ten. This chain joins TRBV20-1 and TRBJ2-2, with D unclear. The CDR3 is 11 residues long. The V and J ends lost 6 bases and 2 bases respectively, with 4 bases between them. CDR1 is DFQATT and CDR2 is SNEGSKA in the germline V gene (reference sequence). Here the CDR3 reads CSAINTGELFF. The CDR3 DNA is TGCAGTGCCATTAACACCGGGGAGCTGTTTTTT.

V and J are TRBV7-9 and TRBJ2-1; tentative D call: TRBD2 (6 bases). The germline V gene has CDR1 SEHNR and CDR2 FQNEAQ (reference sequence). There are 18 residues in the CDR3. Trimming removed 1 base from V and 4 bases from J, with 20 bases in between. The CDR3 spells CASSLGFAGHWRYNEQFF. CDR3 bases: TGTGCCAGCAGCTTAGGGTTCGCGGGGCATTGGCGATACAATGAGCAGTTCTTC.

The chain links TRBV12-5 to TRBJ2-5; perhaps TRBD2 as D (5 bases). With 3 bases removed from V and 5 bases from J, the gap between germline ends came to 7 bases. This CDR3 region has 12 residues. Germline V gives CDR1 LGHNT, CDR2 FRNRAP. The chain's CDR3 is CASGFRRETQYF. The CDR3, as DNA: TGTGCTAGTGGTTTCAGGAGGGAGACCCAGTACTTC.

The chain has TRBV4-3 and TRBJ1-6; TRBD1 matches 8 bases. Germline V gene data show CDR1 as LGHNA and CDR2 as YSLEER. V lost 8 bases and J lost 8; bases outside the gene matches: 11. This CDR3 is built from 15 residues. In DNA, the CDR3 is TGCGCCAGCGGCAACGGACAGGGTACAGATTCACCCCTCCACTTT. It yields the protein CASGNGQGTDSPLHF.

V usage is TRBV11-2 and J usage is TRBJ1-4; 9 bases agree with TRBD1. The CDR3 runs 14 residues. Germline-derived CDR1 and CDR2 are SGHAT and FQNNGV. V trimming: 6 bases; J trimming: 7 bases; junction bases outside the gene matches: 6. CDR3 sequence reads: CASSPGTGREKLFF. CDR3 DNA: TGTGCCAGCAGTCCCGGGACAGGGCGTGAAAAACTGTTTTTT.

The chain recombines TRBV11-3 with TRBJ2-3; tentatively, D is TRBD1 (5 bases). The CDR3 extends over 18 amino acids. In germline, CDR1 is SGHNT, CDR2 YENEEA. V was trimmed by 3 bases and J by 0 bases, leaving 19 bases between them. The CDR3 loop reads CASSFPPRAGNSTDTQYF. The CDR3 DNA follows: TGTGCCAGCAGCTTCCCCCCCAGGGCAGGGAACAGCACAGATACGCAGTATTTT.